The following is a T cell receptor beta chain sequence with its context. The CDR3 extends over 11 amino acids. V lost 6 bases to trimming and J lost 6 bases, with 8 bases between them. Germline lookup yields CDR1 MNHEY and CDR2 SVGAGI. This entry is derived from a study of T cell responses to AZD1222 COVID-19 vaccine. TCRdb keeps only in-frame clones here, not all; method: immunoSEQ multiplex PCR. Among 70,000 or so clones listed, around four fifths were seen once. The sequenced sample was peripheral blood, obtained 28 days after the second AZD1222 dose. This rearrangement joins TRBV6-5 to TRBJ1-1, with D hard to call. The TCR sequence derives from an adult who received the AZD1222 COVID-19 vaccine. CDR3 amino acids: CASRLGAEAFF. The CDR3 nucleotides are TGTGCCAGCAGGTTGGGAGCTGAAGCTTTCTTT.